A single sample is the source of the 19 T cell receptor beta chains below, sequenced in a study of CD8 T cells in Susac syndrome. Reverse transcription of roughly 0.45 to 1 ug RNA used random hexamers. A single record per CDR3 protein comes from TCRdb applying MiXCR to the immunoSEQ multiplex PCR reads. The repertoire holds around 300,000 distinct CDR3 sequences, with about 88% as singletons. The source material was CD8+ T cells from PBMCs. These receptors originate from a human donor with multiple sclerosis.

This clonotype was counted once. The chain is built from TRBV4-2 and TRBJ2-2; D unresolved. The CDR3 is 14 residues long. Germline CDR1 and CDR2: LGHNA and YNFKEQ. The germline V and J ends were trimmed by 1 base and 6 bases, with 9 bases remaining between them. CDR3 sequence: CASSQGAISGELFF. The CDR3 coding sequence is TGTGCCAGCAGCCAAGGTGCAATCTCCGGGGAGCTGTTTTTT.

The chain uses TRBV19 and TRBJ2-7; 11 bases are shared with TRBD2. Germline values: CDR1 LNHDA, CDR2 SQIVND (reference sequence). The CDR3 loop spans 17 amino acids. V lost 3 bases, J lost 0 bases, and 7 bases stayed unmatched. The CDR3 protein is CASSIFGTSGGSYEQYF. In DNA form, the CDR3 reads TGTGCCAGTAGTATCTTCGGGACTAGCGGAGGCTCCTACGAGCAGTACTTC.

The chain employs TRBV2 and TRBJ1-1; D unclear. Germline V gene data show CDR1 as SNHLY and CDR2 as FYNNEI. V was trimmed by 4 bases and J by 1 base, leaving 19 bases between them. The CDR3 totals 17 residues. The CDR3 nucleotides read TGTGCCAGCAGTGTAGTCGAAACTCTTGAGGGGAACACTGAAGCTTTCTTT. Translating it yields CASSVVETLEGNTEAFF.

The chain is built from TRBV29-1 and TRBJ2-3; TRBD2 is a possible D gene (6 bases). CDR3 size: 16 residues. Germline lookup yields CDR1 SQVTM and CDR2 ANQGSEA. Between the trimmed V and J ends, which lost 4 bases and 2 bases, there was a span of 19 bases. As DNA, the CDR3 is TGCAGCGTTGGGGGGGTAGCGGACCGAACCACAGATACGCAGTATTTT. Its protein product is CSVGGVADRTTDTQYF.

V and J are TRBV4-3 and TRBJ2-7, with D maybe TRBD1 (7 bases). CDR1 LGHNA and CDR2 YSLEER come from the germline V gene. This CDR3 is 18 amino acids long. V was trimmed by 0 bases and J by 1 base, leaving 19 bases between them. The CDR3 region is CASSQDAVAAGGSYEQYF. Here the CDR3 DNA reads TGCGCCAGCAGCCAAGATGCGGTGGCGGCAGGGGGGTCCTACGAGCAGTACTTC.

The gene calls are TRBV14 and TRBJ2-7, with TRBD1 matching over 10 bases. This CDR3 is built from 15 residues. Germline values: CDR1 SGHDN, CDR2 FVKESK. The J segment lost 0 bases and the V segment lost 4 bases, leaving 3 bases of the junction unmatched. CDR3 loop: CASSPGTGASYEQYF. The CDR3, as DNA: TGTGCCAGCAGCCCCGGGACAGGGGCCTCCTACGAGCAGTACTTC.

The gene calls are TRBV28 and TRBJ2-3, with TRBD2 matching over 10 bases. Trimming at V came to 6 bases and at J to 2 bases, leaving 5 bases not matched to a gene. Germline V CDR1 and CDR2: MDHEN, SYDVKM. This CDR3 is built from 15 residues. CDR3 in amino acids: CASSKREGFTDTQYF. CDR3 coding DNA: TGTGCCAGCAGCAAGCGGGAGGGCTTCACAGATACGCAGTATTTT.

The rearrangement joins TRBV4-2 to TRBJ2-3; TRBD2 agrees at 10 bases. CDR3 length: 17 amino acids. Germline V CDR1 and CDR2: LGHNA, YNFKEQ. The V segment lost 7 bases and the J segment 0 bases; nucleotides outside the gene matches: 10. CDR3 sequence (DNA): TGTGCCAGCAAGGAGCAGCCACTAGCGGGGAGCACAGATACGCAGTATTTT. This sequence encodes CASKEQPLAGSTDTQYF.

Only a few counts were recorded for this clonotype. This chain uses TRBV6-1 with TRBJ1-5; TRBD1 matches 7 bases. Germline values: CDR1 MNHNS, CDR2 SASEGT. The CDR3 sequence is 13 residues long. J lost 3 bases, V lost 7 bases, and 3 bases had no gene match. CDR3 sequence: CASTGGYNQPQHF. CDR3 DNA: TGTGCCAGCACAGGGGGTTACAATCAGCCCCAGCATTTT.

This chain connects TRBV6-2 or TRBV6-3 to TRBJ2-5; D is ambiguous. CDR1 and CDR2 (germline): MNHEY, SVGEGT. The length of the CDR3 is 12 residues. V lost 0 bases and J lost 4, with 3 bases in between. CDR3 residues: CASSYSLETQYF. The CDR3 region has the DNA TGTGCCAGCAGTTACTCCTTAGAGACCCAGTACTTC.

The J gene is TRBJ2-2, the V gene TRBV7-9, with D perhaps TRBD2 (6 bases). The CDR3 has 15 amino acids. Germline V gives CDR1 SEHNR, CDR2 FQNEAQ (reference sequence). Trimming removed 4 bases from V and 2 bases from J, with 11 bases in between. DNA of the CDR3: TGTGCCAGCAGCTGGGGACTTACTAACACCGGGGAGCTGTTTTTT. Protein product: CASSWGLTNTGELFF.

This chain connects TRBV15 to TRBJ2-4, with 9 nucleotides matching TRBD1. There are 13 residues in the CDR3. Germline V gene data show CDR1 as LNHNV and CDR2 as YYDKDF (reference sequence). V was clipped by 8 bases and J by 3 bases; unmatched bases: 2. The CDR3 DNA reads TGTGCCACCGACAGGGGGGACAAAAACATTCAGTACTTC. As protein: CATDRGDKNIQYF.

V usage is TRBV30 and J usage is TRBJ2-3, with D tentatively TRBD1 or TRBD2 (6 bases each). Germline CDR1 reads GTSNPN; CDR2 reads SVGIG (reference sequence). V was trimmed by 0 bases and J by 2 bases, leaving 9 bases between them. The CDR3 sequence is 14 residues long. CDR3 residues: CAWSVGGPTDTQYF. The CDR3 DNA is TGTGCCTGGAGTGTAGGGGGGCCCACAGATACGCAGTATTTT.

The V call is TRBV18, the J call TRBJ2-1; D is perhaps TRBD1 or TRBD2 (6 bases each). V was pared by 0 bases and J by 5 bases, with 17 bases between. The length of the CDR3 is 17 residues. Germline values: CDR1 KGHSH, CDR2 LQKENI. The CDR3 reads CASSPPVGGLLNNEQFF. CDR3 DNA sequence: TGTGCCAGCTCACCACCGGTAGGGGGACTTCTTAACAATGAGCAGTTCTTC.

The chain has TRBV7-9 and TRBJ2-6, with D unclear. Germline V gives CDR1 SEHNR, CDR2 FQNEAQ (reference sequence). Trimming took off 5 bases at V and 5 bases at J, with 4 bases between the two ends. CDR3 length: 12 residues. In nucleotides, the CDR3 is TGTGCCAGCAGCCCACGGGCCAACGTCCTGACTTTC. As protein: CASSPRANVLTF.

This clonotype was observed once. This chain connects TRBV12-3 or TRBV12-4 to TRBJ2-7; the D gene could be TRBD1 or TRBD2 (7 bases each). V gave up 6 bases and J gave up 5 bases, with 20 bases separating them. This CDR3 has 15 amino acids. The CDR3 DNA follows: TGTGCCAGCAGGCCCGAGGGAGGGGGCCTCCACGAGCAGTACTTC. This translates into CASRPEGGGLHEQYF.

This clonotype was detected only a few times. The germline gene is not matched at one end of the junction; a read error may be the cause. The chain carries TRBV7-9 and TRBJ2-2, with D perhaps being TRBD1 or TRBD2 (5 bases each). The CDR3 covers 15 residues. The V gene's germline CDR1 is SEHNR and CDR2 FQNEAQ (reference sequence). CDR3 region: CASSARPPGTGELFF. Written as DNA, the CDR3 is TGTGCCAGCAGCGCTCGACCACCCGGGACCGGGGAGCTTTTTTTT.

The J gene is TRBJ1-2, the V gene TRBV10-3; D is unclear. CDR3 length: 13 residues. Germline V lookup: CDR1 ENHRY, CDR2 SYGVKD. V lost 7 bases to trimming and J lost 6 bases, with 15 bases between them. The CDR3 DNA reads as TGTGCCATCAAAGAAGGGCAGGTGGATGGCTACACCTTC. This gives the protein CAIKEGQVDGYTF.

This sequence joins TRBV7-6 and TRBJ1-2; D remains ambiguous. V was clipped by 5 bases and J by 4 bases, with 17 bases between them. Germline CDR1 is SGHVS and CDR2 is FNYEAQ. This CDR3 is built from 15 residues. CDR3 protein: CASSPAYRGGYGYTF. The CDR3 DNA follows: TGTGCCAGCAGCCCCGCGTATCGGGGAGGCTATGGCTACACCTTC.